This entry describes one T cell receptor (beta chain). Sequencing was performed with immunoSEQ multiplex PCR; in TCRdb, only in-frame clones are kept and a portion is missing. The table shows fewer than 400,000 clones, with approximately 81% occurring only once. Germline CDR1 SEHNR, CDR2 FQNEAQ (reference sequence). The CDR3 has 14 residues. Germline trimming cut 5 bases from V and 9 bases from J; bases unmatched to any gene: 3. This entry belongs to a study of blood T cell repertoires in COVID-19. Study-wide context: The United States, Italy and Spain supplied acute and convalescent COVID-19 samples.

This sequence joins TRBV7-9 and TRBJ2-1, with 14 nucleotides matching TRBD2. The clonotype comes from a woman under 30 with acute or convalescent COVID-19. Sequenced material: peripheral blood. CDR3 coding DNA: TGTGCCAGCAGCGAGACTAGCGGGAGGGTTGAGCAGTTCTTC. Encoded protein: CASSETSGRVEQFF.